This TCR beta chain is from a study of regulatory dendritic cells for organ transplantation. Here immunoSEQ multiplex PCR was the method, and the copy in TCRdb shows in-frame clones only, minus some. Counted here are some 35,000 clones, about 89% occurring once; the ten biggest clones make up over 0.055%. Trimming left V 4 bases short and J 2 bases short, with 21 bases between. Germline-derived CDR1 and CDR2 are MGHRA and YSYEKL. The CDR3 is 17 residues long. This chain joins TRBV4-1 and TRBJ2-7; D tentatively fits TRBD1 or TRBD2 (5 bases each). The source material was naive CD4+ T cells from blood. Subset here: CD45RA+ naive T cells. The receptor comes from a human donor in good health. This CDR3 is CASSRLTGTPGPYEQYF. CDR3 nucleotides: TGCGCCAGCAGCCGGCTAACCGGGACCCCGGGCCCCTACGAGCAGTACTTC.